Listed below are T cell receptor beta chains from one sample, sequenced in a study of shared clonotypes between healthy human individuals. Sequenced by immunoSEQ multiplex PCR; TCRdb stores in-frame clones only, minus some. This repertoire shows fewer than 1 million clones, 90% to 97% found once; its top ten account for 0.2% to 0.25%. What was sequenced was naive CD8+ T cells sorted from blood. Every receptor here comes from a man aged 25 to 40 in good health. Each CDR3 is given with its conserved first and last residue. The D gene is left open where the match is weak. Not every row has a clone size; where given, it reads once, few, many or a size class.

j_gene: TRBJ2-2; v_gene: TRBV28; d_gene: .; abundance: .; CDR3nt: TGTGCCAGCAGTTTAATTTTTCGGGGCACCGGGGAGCTGTTTTTT; CDR3aa: CASSLIFRGTGELFF
j_gene: TRBJ1-1; v_gene: TRBV30; d_gene: .; abundance: .; CDR3nt: TGTGCCTGGATGTTCGGCAGGGGCGCTGAAGCTTTCTTT; CDR3aa: CAWMFGRGAEAFF
j_gene: TRBJ2-5; v_gene: TRBV5-1; d_gene: TRBD2; abundance: .; CDR3nt: TGCGCCAGCAGCTTGGAGGGGACTAGGGTAGAGACCCAGTACTTC; CDR3aa: CASSLEGTRVETQYF
j_gene: TRBJ2-7; v_gene: TRBV5-4; d_gene: TRBD1; abundance: .; CDR3nt: TGTGCCAGCAGCTGGGGACAGGGGGCGTTTATTTACGAGCAGTACTTC; CDR3aa: CASSWGQGAFIYEQYF
j_gene: TRBJ2-2; v_gene: TRBV6-5; d_gene: TRBD1; abundance: .; CDR3nt: TGTGCCAGCCGACAGGGCCCATACACCGGGGAGCTGTTTTTT; CDR3aa: CASRQGPYTGELFF
j_gene: TRBJ2-7; v_gene: TRBV7-7; d_gene: TRBD2; abundance: .; CDR3nt: TGTGCCAGCAGCCAAGGTCTAGCGGGAGTCTACGAGCAGTACTTC; CDR3aa: CASSQGLAGVYEQYF
j_gene: TRBJ2-1; v_gene: TRBV29-1; d_gene: TRBD1; abundance: .; CDR3nt: TGCAGCGCCCGGGACAGTTCCTCCTACAATGAGCAGTTCTTC; CDR3aa: CSARDSSSYNEQFF
j_gene: TRBJ2-3; v_gene: TRBV29-1; d_gene: .; abundance: .; CDR3nt: TGCAGCATTGTTGCCGGGACCACAGATACGCAGTATTTT; CDR3aa: CSIVAGTTDTQYF
j_gene: TRBJ2-2; v_gene: TRBV27; d_gene: TRBD2; abundance: .; CDR3nt: TGTGCCAGCATGACACGAGCGGGAGTCGGTTTCGGGGAGCTGTTTTTT; CDR3aa: CASMTRAGVGFGELFF
j_gene: TRBJ2-1; v_gene: TRBV11-1; d_gene: .; abundance: .; CDR3nt: TGTGCCAGCAGCCAACACAGGCTTTCCTCCTACAATGAGCAGTTCTTC; CDR3aa: CASSQHRLSSYNEQFF
j_gene: TRBJ2-7; v_gene: TRBV14; d_gene: .; abundance: .; CDR3nt: TGTGCCAGCAGCTATCTGCTCGGAGGCCAGGGTGGCGAGCAGTACTTC; CDR3aa: CASSYLLGGQGGEQYF
j_gene: TRBJ1-5; v_gene: TRBV7-9; d_gene: .; abundance: .; CDR3nt: TGTGCCAGCAGCTTTGGGGGGGTTGATCAGCCCCAGCATTTT; CDR3aa: CASSFGGVDQPQHF
j_gene: TRBJ1-1; v_gene: TRBV19; d_gene: .; abundance: once; CDR3nt: TGTGCCAGTAAGATCTCGGGGAACACTGAAGCTTTCTTT; CDR3aa: CASKISGNTEAFF
j_gene: TRBJ2-1; v_gene: TRBV29-1; d_gene: TRBD1; abundance: once; CDR3nt: TGCAGCGTCGAAGGGGGCAGCGGATACAATGAGCAGTTCTTC; CDR3aa: CSVEGGSGYNEQFF